Detailed here is one T cell receptor (beta chain). Its antigen remains unidentified. CDR3 size: 12 residues. Per the germline V gene, CDR1 is SGHAT and CDR2 is FQNNGV. The V gene end was trimmed by 6 bases and the J gene end by 6 bases; junction bases not matched to a gene: 4. This sample was taken from a study of radiotherapy plus CTLA-4 blockade in lung cancer. Study outcomes and limitations: Radiotherapy with ipilimumab was followed by blood expansion of tumor-derived clones.

Clones were sequenced by immunoSEQ multiplex PCR, and TCRdb holds only the in-frame ones, with some missing. The sample consists of tens of thousands of clones, around 69% of them appearing once. The receptor was derived from a human donor with non-small cell lung cancer who had stable disease on radiotherapy plus ipilimumab. This chain connects TRBV11-2 to TRBJ1-1; 7 nucleotides match TRBD1. The sample here was peripheral blood, taken from a patient treated with radiotherapy plus ipilimumab. CDR3 in amino acids: CASRSGTAEAFF. The CDR3 coding sequence is TGTGCCAGCAGGTCTGGGACAGCTGAAGCTTTCTTT.